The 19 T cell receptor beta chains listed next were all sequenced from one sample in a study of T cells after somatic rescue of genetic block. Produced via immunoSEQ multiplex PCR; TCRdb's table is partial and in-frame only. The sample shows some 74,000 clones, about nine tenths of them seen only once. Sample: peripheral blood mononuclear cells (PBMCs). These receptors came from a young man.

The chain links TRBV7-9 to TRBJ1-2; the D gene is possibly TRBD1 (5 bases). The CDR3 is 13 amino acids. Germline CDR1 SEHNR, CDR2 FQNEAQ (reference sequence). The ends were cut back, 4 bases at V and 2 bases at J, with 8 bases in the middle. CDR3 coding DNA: TGTGCCAGCAGCTCGACAGTCAACTATGGCTACACCTTC. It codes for CASSSTVNYGYTF.

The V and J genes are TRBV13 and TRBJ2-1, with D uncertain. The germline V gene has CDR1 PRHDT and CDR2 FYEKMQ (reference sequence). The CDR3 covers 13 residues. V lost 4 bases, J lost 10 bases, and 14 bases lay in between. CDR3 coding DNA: TGTGCCAGCAGCTGGGGTACTGGGGTAGAGCAGTTCTTC. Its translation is CASSWGTGVEQFF.

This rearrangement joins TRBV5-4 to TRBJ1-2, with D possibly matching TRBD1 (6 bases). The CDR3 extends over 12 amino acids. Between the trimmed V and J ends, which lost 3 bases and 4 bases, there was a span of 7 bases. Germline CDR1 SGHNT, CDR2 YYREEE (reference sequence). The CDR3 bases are TGTGCCAGCAGCTCGGACAGCTATGGCTACACCTTC. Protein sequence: CASSSDSYGYTF.

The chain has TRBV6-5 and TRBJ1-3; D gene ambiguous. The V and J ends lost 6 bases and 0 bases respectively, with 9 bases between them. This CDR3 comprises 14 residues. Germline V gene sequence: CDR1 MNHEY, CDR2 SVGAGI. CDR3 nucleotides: TGTGCCAGCAGCCTCAGAACCTCTGGAAACACCATATATTTT. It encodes CASSLRTSGNTIYF.

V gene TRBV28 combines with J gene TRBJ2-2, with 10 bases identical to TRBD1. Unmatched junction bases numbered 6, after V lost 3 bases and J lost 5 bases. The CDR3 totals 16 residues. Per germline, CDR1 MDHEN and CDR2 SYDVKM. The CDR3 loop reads CASSFPGTGVTGELFF. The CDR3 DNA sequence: TGTGCCAGCAGTTTCCCCGGGACAGGGGTGACCGGGGAGCTGTTTTTT.

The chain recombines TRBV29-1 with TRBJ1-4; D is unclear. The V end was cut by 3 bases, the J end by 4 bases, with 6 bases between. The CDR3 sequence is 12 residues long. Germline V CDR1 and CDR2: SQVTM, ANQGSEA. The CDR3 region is CSVDGDNEKLFF. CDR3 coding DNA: TGCAGCGTTGACGGGGATAATGAAAAACTGTTTTTT.

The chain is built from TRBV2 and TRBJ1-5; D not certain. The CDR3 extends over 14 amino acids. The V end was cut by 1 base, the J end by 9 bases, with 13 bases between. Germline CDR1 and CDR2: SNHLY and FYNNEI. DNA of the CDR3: TGTGCCAGCAGTGAAGACCGAACGATTCGGCCCCAGCATTTT. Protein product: CASSEDRTIRPQHF. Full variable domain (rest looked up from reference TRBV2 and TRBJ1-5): EPEVTQTPSHQVTQMGQEVILRCVPISNHLYFYWYRQILGQKVEFLVSFYNNEISEKSEIFDDQFSVERPDGSNFTLKIRSTKLEDSAMYFCASSEDRTIRPQHFGDGTRLSIL.

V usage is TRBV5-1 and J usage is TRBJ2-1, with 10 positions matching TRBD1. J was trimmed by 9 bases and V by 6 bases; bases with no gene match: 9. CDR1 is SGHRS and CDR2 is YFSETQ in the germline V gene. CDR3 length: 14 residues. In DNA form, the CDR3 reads TGCGCCAGCAACCGACAGGGGGCCAACGGTGAGCAGTTCTTC. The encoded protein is CASNRQGANGEQFF. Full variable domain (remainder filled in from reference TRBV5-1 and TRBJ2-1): KAGVTQTPRYLIKTRGQQVTLSCSPISGHRSVSWYQQTPGQGLQFLFEYFSETQRNKGNFPGRFSGRQFSNSRSEMNVSTLELGDSALYLCASNRQGANGEQFFGPGTRLTVL.

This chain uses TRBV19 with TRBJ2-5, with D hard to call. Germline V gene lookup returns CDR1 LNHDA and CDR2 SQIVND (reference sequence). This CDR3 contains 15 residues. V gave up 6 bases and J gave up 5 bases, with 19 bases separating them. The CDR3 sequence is CASRPRPRVSETQYF. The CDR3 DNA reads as TGTGCCAGTAGACCCCGACCTCGAGTGAGCGAGACCCAGTACTTC.

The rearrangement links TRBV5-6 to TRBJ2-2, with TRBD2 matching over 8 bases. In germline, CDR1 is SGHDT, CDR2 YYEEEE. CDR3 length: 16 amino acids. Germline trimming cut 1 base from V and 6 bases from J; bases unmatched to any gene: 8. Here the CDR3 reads CASSLLLAALAGELFF. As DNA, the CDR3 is TGTGCCAGCAGCTTGTTACTAGCGGCCTTGGCCGGGGAGCTGTTTTTT. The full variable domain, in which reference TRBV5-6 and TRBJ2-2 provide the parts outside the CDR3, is DAGVTQSPTHLIKTRGQQVTLRCSPKSGHDTVSWYQQALGQGPQFIFQYYEEEERQRGNFPDRFSGHQFPNYSSELNVNALLLGDSALYLCASSLLLAALAGELFFGEGSRLTVL.

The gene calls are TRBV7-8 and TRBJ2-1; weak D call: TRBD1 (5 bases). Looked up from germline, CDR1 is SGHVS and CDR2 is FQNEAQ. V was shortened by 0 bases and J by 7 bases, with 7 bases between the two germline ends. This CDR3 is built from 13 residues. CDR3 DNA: TGTGCCAGCAGCTTAGCGCAGGGTAATGAGCAGTTCTTC. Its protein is CASSLAQGNEQFF. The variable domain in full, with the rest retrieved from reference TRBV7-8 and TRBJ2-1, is GAGVSQSPRYKVAKRGQDVALRCDPISGHVSLFWYQQALGQGPEFLTYFQNEAQLDKSGLPSDRFFAERPEGSVSTLKIQRTQQEDSAVYLCASSLAQGNEQFFGPGTRLTVL.

The CDR3 protein is CASSRTKGVGYTF. The CDR3 DNA reads as TGCGCCAGCAGCCGAACCAAAGGGGTCGGCTACACCTTC. The rearrangement links TRBV4-1 to TRBJ1-2, with a tentative D call TRBD1 (5 bases). Germline CDR1 MGHRA, CDR2 YSYEKL. V was shortened by 4 bases and J by 8 bases, with 14 bases between the two germline ends. The CDR3 is made up of 13 amino acids.

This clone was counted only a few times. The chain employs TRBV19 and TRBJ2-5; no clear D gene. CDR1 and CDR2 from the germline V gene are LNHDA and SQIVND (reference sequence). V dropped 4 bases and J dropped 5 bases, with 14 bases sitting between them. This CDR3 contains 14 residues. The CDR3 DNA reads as TGTGCCAGTAGTACGACGATCTTGCTTGAGACCCAGTACTTC. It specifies CASSTTILLETQYF.

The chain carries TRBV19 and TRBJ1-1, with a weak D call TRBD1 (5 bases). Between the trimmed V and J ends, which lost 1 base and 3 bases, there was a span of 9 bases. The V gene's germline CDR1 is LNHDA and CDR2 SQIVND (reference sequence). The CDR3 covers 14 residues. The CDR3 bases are TGTGCCAGTAGTATAGGCCTGGGGGACACTGAAGCTTTCTTT. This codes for CASSIGLGDTEAFF.

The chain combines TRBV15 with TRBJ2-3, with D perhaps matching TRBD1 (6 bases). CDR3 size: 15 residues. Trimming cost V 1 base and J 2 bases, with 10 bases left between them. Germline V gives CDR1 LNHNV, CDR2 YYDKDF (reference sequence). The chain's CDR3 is CATSRAKGVTDTQYF. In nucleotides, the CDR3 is TGTGCCACCAGCAGAGCGAAGGGGGTCACAGATACGCAGTATTTT.

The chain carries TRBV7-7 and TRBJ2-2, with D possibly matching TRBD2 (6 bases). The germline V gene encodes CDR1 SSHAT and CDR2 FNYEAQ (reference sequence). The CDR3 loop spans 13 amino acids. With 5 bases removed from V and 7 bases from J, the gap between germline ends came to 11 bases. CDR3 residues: CASSPRRGGELFF. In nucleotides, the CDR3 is TGTGCCAGCAGCCCCCGGAGGGGCGGGGAGCTGTTTTTT. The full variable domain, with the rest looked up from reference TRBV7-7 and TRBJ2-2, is GAGVSQSPRYKVTKRGQDVTLRCDPISSHATLYWYQQALGQGPEFLTYFNYEAQPDKSGLPSDRFSAERPEGSISTLTIQRTEQRDSAMYRCASSPRRGGELFFGEGSRLTVL.

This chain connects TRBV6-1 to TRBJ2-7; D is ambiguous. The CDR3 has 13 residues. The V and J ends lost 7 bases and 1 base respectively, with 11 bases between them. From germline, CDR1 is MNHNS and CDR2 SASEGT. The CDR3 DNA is TGTGCCAGCATAAGGCAGCAATCCTACGAGCAGTACTTC. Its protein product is CASIRQQSYEQYF.

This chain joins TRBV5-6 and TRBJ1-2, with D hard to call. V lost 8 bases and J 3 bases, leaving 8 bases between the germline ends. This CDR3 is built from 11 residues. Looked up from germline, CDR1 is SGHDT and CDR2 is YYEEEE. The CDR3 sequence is CASLRDYGYTF. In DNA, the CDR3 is TGTGCCAGTCTGAGGGACTATGGCTACACCTTC.

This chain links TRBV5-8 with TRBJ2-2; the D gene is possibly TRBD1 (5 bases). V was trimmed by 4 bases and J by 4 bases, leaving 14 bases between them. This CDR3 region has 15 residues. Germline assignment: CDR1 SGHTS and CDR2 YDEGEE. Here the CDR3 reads CASSRRQPITGELFF. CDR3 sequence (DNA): TGTGCCAGCAGCCGTCGACAGCCTATCACCGGGGAGCTGTTTTTT.